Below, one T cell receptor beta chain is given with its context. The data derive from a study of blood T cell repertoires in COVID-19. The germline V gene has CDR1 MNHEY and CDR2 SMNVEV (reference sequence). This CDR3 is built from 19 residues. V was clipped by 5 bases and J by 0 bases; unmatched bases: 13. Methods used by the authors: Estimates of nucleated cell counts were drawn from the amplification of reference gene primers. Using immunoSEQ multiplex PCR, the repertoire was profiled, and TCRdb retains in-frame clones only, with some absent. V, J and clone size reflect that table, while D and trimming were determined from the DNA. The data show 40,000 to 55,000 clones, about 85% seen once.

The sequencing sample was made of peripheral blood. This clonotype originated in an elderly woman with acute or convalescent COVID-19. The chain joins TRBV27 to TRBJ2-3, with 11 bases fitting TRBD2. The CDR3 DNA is TGTGCCAGCAGTCCCCTAGAGGGACTAGCGGATGCTAGCACAGATACGCAGTATTTT. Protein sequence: CASSPLEGLADASTDTQYF.